These 18 T cell receptor beta chains came from one sample sequenced in a study of T cell changes during pregnancy in multiple sclerosis. Repertoires were generated with immunoSEQ multiplex PCR, while TCRdb's copy carries only in-frame clones and drops some. Seen here are some 57,000 clones, about 90% observed once, and the top ten hold roughly 0.89%. Sequencing used peripheral blood, obtained in the first trimester of pregnancy. The receptors originated from a female donor in good health, enrolled as a control in a pregnancy study.

The chain uses TRBV7-2 and TRBJ1-3, with TRBD1 matching over 7 bases. V shed 1 base and J 4 bases; nucleotides not matched to a gene: 4. The V gene's germline CDR1 is SGHTA and CDR2 FQGNSA. The CDR3 has 15 residues. The CDR3 DNA follows: TGTGCCAGCAGCTTAGAGACAGGGTCCGGAAACACCATATATTTT. The encoded protein is CASSLETGSGNTIYF.

J is TRBJ2-1 and V is TRBV7-6; D is uncertain. This CDR3 comprises 15 residues. Germline V lookup: CDR1 SGHVS, CDR2 FNYEAQ. V lost 1 base to trimming and J lost 8 bases, with 15 bases between them. The CDR3 loop is CASSLEVTSRHEQFF. CDR3 DNA: TGTGCCAGCAGCTTAGAGGTGACTTCCCGCCATGAGCAGTTCTTC.

The chain recombines TRBV18 with TRBJ1-4; D perhaps matches TRBD1 (5 bases). Germline CDR1 and CDR2: KGHSH and LQKENI. The CDR3 runs to 17 residues. V lost 3 bases to trimming and J lost 0 bases, with 14 bases between them. The CDR3 loop is CASSPAALTATNEKLFF. The DNA of the CDR3 is TGTGCCAGCTCACCCGCTGCCCTGACAGCAACTAATGAAAAACTGTTTTTT. Using reference TRBV18 and TRBJ1-4 for the parts outside the CDR3, the full variable domain is NAGVMQNPRHLVRRRGQEARLRCSPMKGHSHVYWYRQLPEEGLKFMVYLQKENIIDESGMPKERFSAEFPKEGPSILRIQQVVRGDSAAYFCASSPAALTATNEKLFFGSGTQLSVL.

V and J are TRBV4-3 and TRBJ1-4, with 12 bases aligning to TRBD1. After removal of 4 bases from V and 2 bases from J, the junction contained 5 bases not matched to a gene. The germline V gene has CDR1 LGHNA and CDR2 YSLEER. This CDR3 has 17 amino acids. Here the CDR3 DNA reads TGCGCCAGCAGCCGGTCGGGACAGGGGGCCACTAATGAAAAACTGTTTTTT. This gives the protein CASSRSGQGATNEKLFF.

This sequence joins TRBV7-2 and TRBJ2-1; D is unresolved. Germline assignment: CDR1 SGHTA and CDR2 FQGNSA. The CDR3 is made up of 13 amino acids. The ends were cut back, 2 bases at V and 11 bases at J, with 13 bases in the middle. The CDR3: CASSLPSADQQFF. CDR3 nucleotide sequence: TGTGCCAGCAGCTTACCTTCGGCGGATCAGCAGTTCTTC.

In its sample, this clone was seen once. The chain has TRBV5-1 and TRBJ1-1, with TRBD1 matching over 10 bases. Germline V gives CDR1 SGHRS, CDR2 YFSETQ. This CDR3 is built from 17 residues. With V trimmed by 4 bases and J by 1 base, 10 bases remained unmatched. CDR3 sequence reads: CASSGLSDRGRNTEAFF. In DNA, the CDR3 is TGCGCCAGCAGCGGTCTCTCGGACAGGGGGAGGAACACTGAAGCTTTCTTT.

This sequence joins TRBV6-5 and TRBJ1-5, with 9 bases that match TRBD1. CDR3 length equals 15 residues. Germline values: CDR1 MNHEY, CDR2 SVGAGI. The V and J ends lost 0 bases and 7 bases, in that order; junction bases with no gene match: 4. The CDR3 protein is CASSYSGQGKQPQHF. The CDR3, as DNA: TGTGCCAGCAGTTACTCGGGACAGGGAAAACAGCCCCAGCATTTT.

The chain combines TRBV6-5 with TRBJ1-2, with D possibly matching TRBD1 (5 bases). Germline CDR1 MNHEY, CDR2 SVGAGI. The CDR3 has 15 amino acids. Trimming stripped 4 bases from V and 6 bases from J, with 18 bases between. In nucleotides, the CDR3 is TGTGCCAGCAGTTTACGTCGGGCAGGGATTGATGGCTACACCTTC. This gives the protein CASSLRRAGIDGYTF.

J is TRBJ1-1 and V is TRBV6-1; 10 bases fit TRBD1. V was pared by 3 bases and J by 1 base, with 5 bases of the junction left unmatched. Germline CDR1 is MNHNS and CDR2 is SASEGT. The CDR3 contains 16 residues. For the CDR3, the DNA is TGTGCCAGCAGTGAGGGCCGACAGGGGGCGAACACTGAAGCTTTCTTT. It is translated as CASSEGRQGANTEAFF.

V and J are TRBV5-1 and TRBJ1-1; 8 nucleotides align to TRBD1. The CDR3 consists of 15 residues. V dropped 0 bases and J dropped 0; count of bases not matched to a gene: 1. CDR1 and CDR2 (germline): SGHRS, YFSETQ. The CDR3 reads CASSLAGQVNTEAFF. CDR3 nucleotides: TGCGCCAGCAGCTTGGCGGGACAGGTGAACACTGAAGCTTTCTTT. Filled out from reference TRBV5-1 and TRBJ1-1, the complete variable domain reads KAGVTQTPRYLIKTRGQQVTLSCSPISGHRSVSWYQQTPGQGLQFLFEYFSETQRNKGNFPGRFSGRQFSNSRSEMNVSTLELGDSALYLCASSLAGQVNTEAFFGQGTRLTVV.

The V call is TRBV7-2, the J call TRBJ1-1; D gene ambiguous. CDR1 SGHTA and CDR2 FQGNSA come from the germline V gene. Trimming left V 5 bases short and J 10 bases short, with 17 bases between. The CDR3 is made up of 13 amino acids. DNA of the CDR3: TGTGCCAGCAGCCCGGGAATTATTTCGGGAGCTTTCTTT. As protein: CASSPGIISGAFF.

The chain is built from TRBV11-2 and TRBJ1-6; possibly TRBD1 for D (6 bases). From germline, CDR1 is SGHAT and CDR2 FQNNGV. The CDR3 loop spans 16 amino acids. V was pared by 3 bases and J by 7 bases, with 16 bases between. The CDR3 here is CASSFSGGGRNSPLHF. CDR3 bases: TGTGCCAGCAGCTTTAGCGGGGGGGGCAGGAATTCACCCCTCCACTTT. Filled out from reference TRBV11-2 and TRBJ1-6, the complete variable domain reads EAGVAQSPRYKIIEKRQSVAFWCNPISGHATLYWYQQILGQGPKLLIQFQNNGVVDDSQLPKDRFSAERLKGVDSTLKIQPAKLEDSAVYLCASSFSGGGRNSPLHFGNGTRLTVT.

The chain uses TRBV5-4 and TRBJ2-3, with TRBD2 matching 7 bases. Germline loops: CDR1 SGHNT, CDR2 YYREEE (reference sequence). Trimming cost V 0 bases and J 3 bases; bases outside gene matches: 13. The CDR3 is 18 amino acids. DNA for the CDR3: TGTGCCAGCAGCTTGGATGAGCGGGGTGTCTCTTTGACAGATACGCAGTATTTT. Protein product: CASSLDERGVSLTDTQYF.

This clone turned up a few times. The rearrangement joins TRBV19 to TRBJ1-5, with a weak D call TRBD1 (6 bases). Deletions cut 5 bases from V and 2 bases from J, with 13 bases between. CDR3 length equals 15 residues. Per germline, CDR1 LNHDA and CDR2 SQIVND (reference sequence). In DNA, the CDR3 is TGTGCCAGTAGTGTGGGACACTTCGGCAATCAGCCCCAGCATTTT. As protein: CASSVGHFGNQPQHF.

The chain joins TRBV20-1 to TRBJ1-2; maybe TRBD1 (5 bases). The germline CDR1 and CDR2 sequences are DFQATT and SNEGSKA (reference sequence). The CDR3 runs 11 residues. V was pared by 6 bases and J by 7 bases, with 12 bases between. The CDR3 protein is CSAWGGTGYTF. The CDR3 DNA reads as TGCAGTGCCTGGGGGGGAACTGGCTACACCTTC.

The chain uses TRBV7-9 and TRBJ1-6; D possibly corresponds to TRBD1 (6 bases). Germline CDR1 and CDR2: SEHNR and FQNEAQ (reference sequence). The CDR3 is 11 residues long. V was clipped by 2 bases and J by 14 bases, with 7 bases between them. The CDR3 loop is CASSLRDTLHF. The CDR3 coding sequence is TGTGCCAGCAGCTTAAGGGACACCCTCCACTTT.

This rearrangement joins TRBV2 to TRBJ1-2; maybe TRBD1 (6 bases). Germline CDR1 and CDR2: SNHLY and FYNNEI. V dropped 6 bases and J dropped 8 bases, with 13 bases sitting between them. The CDR3 consists of 12 residues. CDR3 region: CASSQDSGGYTF. The CDR3 DNA sequence: TGTGCCAGCAGCCAGGACAGTGGCGGCTACACCTTC.

V and J are TRBV7-2 and TRBJ2-7; TRBD2 agrees at 9 bases. The germline CDR1 and CDR2 sequences are SGHTA and FQGNSA. The junction had 4 bases not matched to a gene; V was cut back by 2 bases and J by 5 bases. This CDR3 has 14 amino acids. CDR3 sequence reads: CASSLWGLANEQYF. CDR3 in DNA: TGTGCCAGCAGCTTATGGGGACTAGCTAACGAGCAGTACTTC.